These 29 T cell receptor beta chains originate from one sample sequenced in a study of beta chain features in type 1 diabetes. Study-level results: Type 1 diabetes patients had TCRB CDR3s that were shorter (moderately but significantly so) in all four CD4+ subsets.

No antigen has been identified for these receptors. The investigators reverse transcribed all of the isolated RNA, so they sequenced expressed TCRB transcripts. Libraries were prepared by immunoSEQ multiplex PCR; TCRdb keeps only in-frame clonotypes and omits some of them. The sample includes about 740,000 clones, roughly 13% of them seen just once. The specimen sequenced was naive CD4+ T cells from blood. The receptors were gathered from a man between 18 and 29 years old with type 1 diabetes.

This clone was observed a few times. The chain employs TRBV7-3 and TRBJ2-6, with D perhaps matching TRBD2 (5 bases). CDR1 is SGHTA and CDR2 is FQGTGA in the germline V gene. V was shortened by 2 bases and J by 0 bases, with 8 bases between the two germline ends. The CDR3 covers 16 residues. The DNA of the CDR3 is TGTGCCAGCAGCTTAGGAGGTAGCTCTGGGGCCAACGTCCTGACTTTC. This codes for CASSLGGSSGANVLTF.

CDR3 residues: CASSLRTPATNEKLFF. CDR3 in DNA: TGTGCCAGCTCACTCAGGACGCCGGCAACTAATGAAAAACTGTTTTTT. The rearrangement uses TRBV18 and TRBJ1-4; D is uncertain. V was clipped by 4 bases and J by 0 bases, with 12 bases between them. Looked up from germline, CDR1 is KGHSH and CDR2 is LQKENI. The CDR3 sequence is 16 residues long.

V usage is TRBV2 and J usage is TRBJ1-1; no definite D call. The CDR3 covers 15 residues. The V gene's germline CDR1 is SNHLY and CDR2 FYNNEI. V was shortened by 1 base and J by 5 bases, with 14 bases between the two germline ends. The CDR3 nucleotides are TGTGCCAGCAGTGAAGGAACGGGGAGGAGGACTGAAGCTTTCTTT. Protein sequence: CASSEGTGRRTEAFF.

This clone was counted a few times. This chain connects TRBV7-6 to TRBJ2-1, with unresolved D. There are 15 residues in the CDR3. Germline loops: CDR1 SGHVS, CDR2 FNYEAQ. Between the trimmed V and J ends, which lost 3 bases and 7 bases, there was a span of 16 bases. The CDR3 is CASSFIPRNGNEQFF. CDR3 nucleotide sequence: TGTGCCAGCAGCTTTATACCTCGAAACGGGAATGAGCAGTTCTTC.

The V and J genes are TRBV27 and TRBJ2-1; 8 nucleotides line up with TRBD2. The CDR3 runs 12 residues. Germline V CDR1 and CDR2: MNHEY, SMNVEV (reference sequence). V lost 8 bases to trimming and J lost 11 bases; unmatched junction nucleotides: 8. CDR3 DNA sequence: TGTGCCAGCTGGAATAGCGGGGTAAAGCAGTTCTTC. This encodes CASWNSGVKQFF.

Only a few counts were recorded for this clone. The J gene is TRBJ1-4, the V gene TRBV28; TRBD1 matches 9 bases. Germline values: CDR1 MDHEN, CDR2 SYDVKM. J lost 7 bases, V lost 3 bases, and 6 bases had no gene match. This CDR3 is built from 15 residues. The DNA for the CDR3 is TGTGCCAGCAGTTTGGGACAGGGTCAGAGTGAAAAACTGTTTTTT. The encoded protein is CASSLGQGQSEKLFF.

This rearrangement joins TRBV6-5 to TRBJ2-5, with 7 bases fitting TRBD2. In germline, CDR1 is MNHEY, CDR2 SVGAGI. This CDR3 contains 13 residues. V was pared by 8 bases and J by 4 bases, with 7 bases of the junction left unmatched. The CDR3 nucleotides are TGTGCCAGCGCGCTAGCGGCCGGAGAGACCCAGTACTTC. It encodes CASALAAGETQYF.

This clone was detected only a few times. Here the CDR3 reads CASSRRMDTHNEQFF. CDR3 sequence (DNA): TGCGCCAGCAGCCGCAGAATGGACACGCACAATGAGCAGTTCTTC. The chain employs TRBV5-1 and TRBJ2-1, with D tentatively TRBD1 (5 bases). The germline CDR1 and CDR2 sequences are SGHRS and YFSETQ. This CDR3 is built from 15 residues. V lost 4 bases to trimming and J lost 5 bases, with 16 bases between them.

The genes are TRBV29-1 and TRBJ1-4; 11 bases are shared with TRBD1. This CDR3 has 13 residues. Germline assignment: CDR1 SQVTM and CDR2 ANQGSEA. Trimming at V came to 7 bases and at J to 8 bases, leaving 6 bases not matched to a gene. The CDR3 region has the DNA TGCAGCGCATCGGGACAGGGGGACGAAAAACTGTTTTTT. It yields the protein CSASGQGDEKLFF.

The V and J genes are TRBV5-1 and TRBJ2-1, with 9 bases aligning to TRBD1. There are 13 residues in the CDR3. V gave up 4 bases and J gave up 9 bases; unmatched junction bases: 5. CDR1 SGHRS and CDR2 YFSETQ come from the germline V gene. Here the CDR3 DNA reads TGCGCCAGCAGCGGACAGGGGAGCAGTGAGCAGTTCTTC. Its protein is CASSGQGSSEQFF. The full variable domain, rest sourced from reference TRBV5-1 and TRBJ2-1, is KAGVTQTPRYLIKTRGQQVTLSCSPISGHRSVSWYQQTPGQGLQFLFEYFSETQRNKGNFPGRFSGRQFSNSRSEMNVSTLELGDSALYLCASSGQGSSEQFFGPGTRLTVL.

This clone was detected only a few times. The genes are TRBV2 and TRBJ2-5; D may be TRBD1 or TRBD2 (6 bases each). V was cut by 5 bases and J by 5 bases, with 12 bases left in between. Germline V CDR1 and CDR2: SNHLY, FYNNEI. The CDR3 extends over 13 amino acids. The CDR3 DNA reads TGTGCCAGCAGTCGGGGGCCTCGGGAGACCCAGTACTTC. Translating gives CASSRGPRETQYF.

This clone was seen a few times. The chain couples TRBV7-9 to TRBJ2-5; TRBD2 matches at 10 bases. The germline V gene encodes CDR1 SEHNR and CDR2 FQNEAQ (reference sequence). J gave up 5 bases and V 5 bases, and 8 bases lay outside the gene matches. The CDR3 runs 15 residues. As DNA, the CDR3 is TGTGCCAGCAGCGCGACTAGCGGGCGCCCGGAGACCCAGTACTTC. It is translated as CASSATSGRPETQYF.

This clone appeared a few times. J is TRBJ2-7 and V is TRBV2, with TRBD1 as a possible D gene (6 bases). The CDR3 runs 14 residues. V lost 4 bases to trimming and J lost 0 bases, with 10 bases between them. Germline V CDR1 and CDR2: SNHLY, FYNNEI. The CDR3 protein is CASSGYRASYEQYF. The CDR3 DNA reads TGTGCCAGCAGTGGGTACAGGGCCTCCTACGAGCAGTACTTC. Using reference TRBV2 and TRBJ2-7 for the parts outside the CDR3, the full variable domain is EPEVTQTPSHQVTQMGQEVILRCVPISNHLYFYWYRQILGQKVEFLVSFYNNEISEKSEIFDDQFSVERPDGSNFTLKIRSTKLEDSAMYFCASSGYRASYEQYFGPGTRLTVT.

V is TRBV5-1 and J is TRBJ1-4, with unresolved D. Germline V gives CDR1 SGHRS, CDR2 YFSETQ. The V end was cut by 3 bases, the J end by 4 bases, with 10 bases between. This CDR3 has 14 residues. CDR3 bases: TGCGCCAGCAGCTACGGACCGATTAATGAAAAACTGTTTTTT. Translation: CASSYGPINEKLFF.

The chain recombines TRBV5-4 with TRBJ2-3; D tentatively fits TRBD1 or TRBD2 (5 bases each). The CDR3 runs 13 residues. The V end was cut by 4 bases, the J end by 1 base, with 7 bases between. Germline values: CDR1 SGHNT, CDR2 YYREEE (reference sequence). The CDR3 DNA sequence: TGTGCCAGCAGCCGGGACCGCACAGATACGCAGTATTTT. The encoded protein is CASSRDRTDTQYF.

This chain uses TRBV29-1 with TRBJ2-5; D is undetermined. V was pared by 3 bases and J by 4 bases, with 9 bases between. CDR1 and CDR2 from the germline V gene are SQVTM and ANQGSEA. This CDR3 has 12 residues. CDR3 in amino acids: CSVDAQLETQYF. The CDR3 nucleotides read TGCAGCGTTGACGCCCAGTTAGAGACCCAGTACTTC.

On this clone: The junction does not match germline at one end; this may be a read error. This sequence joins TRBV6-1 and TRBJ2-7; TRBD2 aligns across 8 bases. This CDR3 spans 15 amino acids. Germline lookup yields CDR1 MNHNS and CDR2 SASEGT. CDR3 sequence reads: CASSEAGDGPALRHF. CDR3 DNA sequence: TGTGCCAGCAGCGAAGCGGGGGACGGACCCGCGTTACGGCACTTC.

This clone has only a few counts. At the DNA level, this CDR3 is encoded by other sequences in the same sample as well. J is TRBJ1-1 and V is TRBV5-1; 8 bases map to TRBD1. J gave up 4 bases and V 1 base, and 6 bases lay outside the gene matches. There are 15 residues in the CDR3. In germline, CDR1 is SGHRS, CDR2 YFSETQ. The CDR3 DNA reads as TGCGCCAGCAGCTTGCCGACAGGGGAGGTCACTGAAGCTTTCTTT. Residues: CASSLPTGEVTEAFF.

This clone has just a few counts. The CDR3: CASSPPATGRDSPLHF. CDR3 in DNA: TGTGCCAGCTCACCACCGGCTACAGGACGGGATTCACCCCTCCACTTT. This sequence joins TRBV18 and TRBJ1-6, with a tentative D call TRBD1 (5 bases). Germline-derived CDR1 and CDR2 are KGHSH and LQKENI. V was cut by 0 bases and J by 8 bases, with 14 bases left in between. CDR3 length equals 16 residues.

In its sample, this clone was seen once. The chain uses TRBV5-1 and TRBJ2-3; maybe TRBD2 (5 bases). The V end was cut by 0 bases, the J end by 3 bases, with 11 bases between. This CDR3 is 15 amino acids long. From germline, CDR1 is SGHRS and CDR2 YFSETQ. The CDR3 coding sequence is TGCGCCAGCAGCTTGGCCAATTCGGGGACAGATACGCAGTATTTT. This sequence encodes CASSLANSGTDTQYF. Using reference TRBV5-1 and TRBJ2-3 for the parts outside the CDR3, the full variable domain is KAGVTQTPRYLIKTRGQQVTLSCSPISGHRSVSWYQQTPGQGLQFLFEYFSETQRNKGNFPGRFSGRQFSNSRSEMNVSTLELGDSALYLCASSLANSGTDTQYFGPGTRLTVL.

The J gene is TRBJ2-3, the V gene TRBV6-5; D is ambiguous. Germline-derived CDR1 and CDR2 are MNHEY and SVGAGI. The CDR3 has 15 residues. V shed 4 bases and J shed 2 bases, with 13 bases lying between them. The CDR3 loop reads CASSSQGANTDTQYF. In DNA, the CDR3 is TGTGCCAGCAGTTCCCAAGGCGCGAACACAGATACGCAGTATTTT.

Written as DNA, the CDR3 is TGTGCCACCAGCAGAGGGTCCCCCGCCAGGGACTATGGCTACACCTTC. Translated: CATSRGSPARDYGYTF. The chain is built from TRBV15 and TRBJ1-2; tentative D call: TRBD1 (5 bases). V lost 1 base and J lost 3, with 15 bases in between. CDR3 length: 16 amino acids. Germline V lookup: CDR1 LNHNV, CDR2 YYDKDF (reference sequence).

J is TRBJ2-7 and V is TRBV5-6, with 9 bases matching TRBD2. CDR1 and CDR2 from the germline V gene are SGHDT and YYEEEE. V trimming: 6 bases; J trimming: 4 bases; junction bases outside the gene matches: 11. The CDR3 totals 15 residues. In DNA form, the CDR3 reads TGTGCCAGCACCTTATCCGGGACTAGCATGTACGAGCAGTACTTC. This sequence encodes CASTLSGTSMYEQYF.

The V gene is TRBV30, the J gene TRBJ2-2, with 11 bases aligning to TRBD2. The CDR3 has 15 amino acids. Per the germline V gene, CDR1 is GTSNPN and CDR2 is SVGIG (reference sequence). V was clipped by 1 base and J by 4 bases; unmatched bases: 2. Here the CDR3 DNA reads TGTGCCTGGAGTGACCTAGCGGGAGGCACCGGGGAGCTGTTTTTT. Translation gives CAWSDLAGGTGELFF. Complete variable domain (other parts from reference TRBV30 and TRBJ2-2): SQTIHQWPATLVQPVGSPLSLECTVEGTSNPNLYWYRQAAGRGLQLLFYSVGIGQISSEVPQNLSASRPQDRQFILSSKKLLLSDSGFYLCAWSDLAGGTGELFFGEGSRLTVL.

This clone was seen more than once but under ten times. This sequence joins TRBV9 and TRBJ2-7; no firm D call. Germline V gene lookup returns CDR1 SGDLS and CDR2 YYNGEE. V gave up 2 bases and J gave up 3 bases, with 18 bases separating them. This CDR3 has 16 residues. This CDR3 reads CASSVGPEWRGYEQYF. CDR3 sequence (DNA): TGTGCCAGCAGCGTTGGGCCCGAATGGAGAGGCTACGAGCAGTACTTC. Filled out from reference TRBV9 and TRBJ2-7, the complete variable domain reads DSGVTQTPKHLITATGQRVTLRCSPRSGDLSVYWYQQSLDQGLQFLIQYYNGEERAKGNILERFSAQQFPDLHSELNLSSLELGDSALYFCASSVGPEWRGYEQYFGPGTRLTVT.

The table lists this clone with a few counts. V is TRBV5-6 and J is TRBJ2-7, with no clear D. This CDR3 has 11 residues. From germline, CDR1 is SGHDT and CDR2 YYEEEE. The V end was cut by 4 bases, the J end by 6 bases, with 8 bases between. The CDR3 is CASSPAGEQYF. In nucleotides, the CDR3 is TGTGCCAGCAGCCCTGCCGGCGAGCAGTACTTC.

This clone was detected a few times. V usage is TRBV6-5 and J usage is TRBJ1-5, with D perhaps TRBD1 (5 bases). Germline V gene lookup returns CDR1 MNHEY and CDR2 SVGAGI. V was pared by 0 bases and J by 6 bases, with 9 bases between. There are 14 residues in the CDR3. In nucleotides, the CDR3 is TGTGCCAGCAGTTACTCTCTGGGGGTTCAGCCCCAGCATTTT. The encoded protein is CASSYSLGVQPQHF.

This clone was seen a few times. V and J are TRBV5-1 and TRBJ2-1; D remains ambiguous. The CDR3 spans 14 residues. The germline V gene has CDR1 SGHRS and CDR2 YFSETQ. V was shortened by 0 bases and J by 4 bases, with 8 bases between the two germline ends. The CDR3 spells CASSLGAPYNEQFF. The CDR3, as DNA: TGCGCCAGCAGCTTGGGGGCTCCGTACAATGAGCAGTTCTTC.

CDR3 region: CASSHGLARDEQFF. The DNA of the CDR3 is TGTGCCAGCAGCCACGGACTGGCCCGGGATGAGCAGTTCTTC. The chain uses TRBV11-3 and TRBJ2-1; tentative D call: TRBD2 (5 bases). CDR1 is SGHNT and CDR2 is YENEEA in the germline V gene. The CDR3 runs 14 residues. Trimming took 5 bases from V and 8 from J, leaving 16 bases between them.